This T cell receptor beta chain appears in the sequencing data of a study of T cell changes during pregnancy in multiple sclerosis. Some clones are missing from TCRdb's copy, which holds only in-frame ones; the method was immunoSEQ multiplex PCR. The table has 20,000 to 25,000 clones, around nine tenths seen once. Per the germline V gene, CDR1 is MNHEY and CDR2 is SMNVEV (reference sequence). CDR3 length equals 15 residues. The V end lost 2 bases, the J end lost 4 bases, and 12 bases lay between the germline ends. V and J are TRBV27 and TRBJ2-1, with TRBD2 as a possible D gene (6 bases). The sequenced sample was CD8+ T cells from peripheral blood mononuclear cells, obtained in the second trimester of pregnancy. This clonotype originated in a female donor in good health, enrolled as a control in a pregnancy study. The CDR3 DNA follows: TGTGCCAGCAGTTTAGGAGGGAGTGTTTACAATGAGCAGTTCTTC. It specifies CASSLGGSVYNEQFF.